This TCR beta chain was sequenced for a study of blood T cell repertoires in COVID-19. Study details: Donors in the United States, Italy and Spain gave samples during acute or convalescent COVID-19. Sources were T cells, B-cell-depleted T cells, or PBMCs; the material itself was cDNA or gDNA.

How the authors handled the data: Nucleated cell number was recorded as an estimate derived from reference gene primer amplification. Profiling relied on immunoSEQ multiplex PCR, and the TCRdb table lists in-frame clones only, not all of them. The V and J calls and clone size come from that table; D and trimming were worked out from the DNA. The table shows around 220,000 clones, with 70% to 90% occurring only once. V was pared by 2 bases and J by 6 bases, with 14 bases between. CDR3 length equals 14 residues. CDR1 and CDR2 from the germline V gene are SGHKS and YYEKEE (reference sequence). The chain combines TRBV5-5 with TRBJ1-1; D is unresolved. The TCR sequence derives from a man between 18 and 29 years old with active or convalescent COVID-19. The source material was peripheral blood. In DNA form, the CDR3 reads TGTGCCAGCAGCTTTGGGCCCGGAGGTCCTGAAGCTTTCTTT. It encodes CASSFGPGGPEAFF.